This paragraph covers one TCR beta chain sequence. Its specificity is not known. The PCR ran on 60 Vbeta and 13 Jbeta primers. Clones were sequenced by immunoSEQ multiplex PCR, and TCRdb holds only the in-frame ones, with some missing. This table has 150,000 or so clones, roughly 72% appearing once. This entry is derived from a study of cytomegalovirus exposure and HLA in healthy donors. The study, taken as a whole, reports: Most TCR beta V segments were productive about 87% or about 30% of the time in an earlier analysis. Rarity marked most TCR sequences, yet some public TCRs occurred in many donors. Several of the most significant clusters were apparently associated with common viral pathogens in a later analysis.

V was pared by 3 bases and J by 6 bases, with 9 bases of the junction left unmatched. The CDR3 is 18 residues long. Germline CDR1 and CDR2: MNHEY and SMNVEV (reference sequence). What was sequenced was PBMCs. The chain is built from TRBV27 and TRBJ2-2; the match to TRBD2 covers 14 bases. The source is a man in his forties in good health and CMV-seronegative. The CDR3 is CASSLGLAGDQRAGELFF. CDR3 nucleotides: TGTGCCAGCAGTTTGGGACTAGCGGGAGATCAAAGAGCCGGGGAGCTGTTTTTT.